This T cell receptor beta chain originates from a study of graft-versus-host responses after intestinal transplantation. Study-wide context: Recipients got multivisceral, liver-intestinal, or isolated intestinal transplants. Notes on the study in general: Ileal or blood samples showed some GvH clones first, and such clones were also found in recipient marrow. Allografts of one patient group, those with graft-donor T cell macrochimerism, had high graft-versus-host to host-versus-graft clonal ratios.

With respect to this clone: Its antigen remains unknown.

CDR3 size: 19 residues. Trimming took off 7 bases at V and 4 bases at J, with 29 bases between the two ends. Looked up from germline, CDR1 is MDHEN and CDR2 is SYDVKM. Only in-frame clones appear in the TCRdb table, and some are missing; sequencing was by immunoSEQ multiplex PCR. The profile covers about 110,000 clones, with around 92% appearing a single time and approximately 1% taken by the ten largest. The chain carries TRBV28 and TRBJ2-1; the D gene could be TRBD1 or TRBD2 (5 bases each). The sequence came from a human donor who was the organ donor for an intestinal transplant. The input for sequencing was unstimulated CD8+ T cells sorted from spleen or lymph node cells, taken before transplant. DNA of the CDR3: TGTGCCAGCACTCTCCCCCCCGGGACCACCTCTCATGGTTACAATGAGCAGTTCTTC. Its translation: CASTLPPGTTSHGYNEQFF.